Below are 10 T cell receptor beta chains sequenced from a single sample in a study of blood T cells in healthy people across ages. A second 7 to 11 cycle PCR used barcoded and J-beta primers. TCRdb used MiXCR to reprocess the 5' RACE reads, holding one entry per CDR3 protein. The sample consists of 790,000 or so distinct CDR3 sequences, 56% of them appearing once. Source material: blood. The receptors originated from a man aged 40-49 years in good health.

The rearrangement uses TRBV7-9 and TRBJ1-2; D possibly corresponds to TRBD1 (6 bases). The V gene's germline CDR1 is SEHNR and CDR2 FQNEAQ (reference sequence). V lost 5 bases and J 4 bases, leaving 14 bases between the germline ends. This CDR3 is built from 14 residues. The CDR3 nucleotides read TGTGCCAGCAGCGGGACAACCCCCGGCTATGGCTACACCTTC. It is translated as CASSGTTPGYGYTF.

This clonotype has a handful of counts. The rearrangement uses TRBV4-2 and TRBJ2-7; 14 nucleotides line up with TRBD2. Germline CDR1 reads LGHNA; CDR2 reads YNFKEQ. Germline trimming cut 1 base from V and 0 bases from J; bases unmatched to any gene: 11. This CDR3 is built from 20 residues. CDR3 bases: TGTGCCAGCAGCCAAGTGTTACGGACTAGCGGGAGGTCCTTCTCCTACGAGCAGTACTTC. This gives the protein CASSQVLRTSGRSFSYEQYF.

CDR3 amino acids: CSARGDRAEAFF. CDR3 DNA sequence: TGCAGTGCTAGAGGGGACAGGGCGGAAGCTTTCTTT. The chain links TRBV20-1 to TRBJ1-1, with 9 bases aligning to TRBD1. Germline CDR1 is DFQATT and CDR2 is SNEGSKA (reference sequence). V lost 1 base, J lost 8 bases, and 2 bases stayed unmatched. The CDR3 runs to 12 residues.

V gene TRBV6-6 combines with J gene TRBJ2-3; possibly TRBD2 for D (6 bases). CDR1 is MNHNY and CDR2 is SVGAGI in the germline V gene (reference sequence). Trimming pared 5 bases from V and 3 bases from J, leaving 15 bases between. CDR3 length: 15 amino acids. The CDR3 bases are TGTGCCAGCAGTCAGTTTCGGGGGAGTACAGATACGCAGTATTTT. The encoded protein is CASSQFRGSTDTQYF.

This clonotype came up a few times. The chain employs TRBV29-1 and TRBJ1-6; D unresolved. V was clipped by 6 bases and J by 7 bases, with 13 bases between them. Germline CDR1 reads SQVTM; CDR2 reads ANQGSEA. The CDR3 consists of 13 residues. Written as DNA, the CDR3 is TGCAGCGTGCAGCTGGGCGGGAATTCACCCCTCCACTTT. This codes for CSVQLGGNSPLHF.

This sequence joins TRBV29-1 and TRBJ2-5; D remains unclear. This CDR3 contains 12 residues. Trimming shortened V by 8 bases and J by 3 bases, and 13 bases separated the two germline ends. Per the germline V gene, CDR1 is SQVTM and CDR2 is ANQGSEA. CDR3 coding DNA: TGCAGCATTGCCCGGACGGAAGAGACCCAGTACTTC. Its protein is CSIARTEETQYF.

Many counts were recorded for this clonotype. This chain connects TRBV6-5 to TRBJ2-5, with TRBD1 identical over 7 bases. Germline assignment: CDR1 MNHEY and CDR2 SVGAGI. The CDR3 is 14 amino acids. With 2 bases clipped from V and 5 bases from J, the junction kept 5 bases outside the gene matches. CDR3 coding DNA: TGTGCCAGCAGTTACAGGGGGCGAGGGGAGACCCAGTACTTC. Amino acid sequence: CASSYRGRGETQYF.

The rearrangement uses TRBV5-1 and TRBJ2-7; a weak D match, TRBD2 (5 bases). V was pared by 3 bases and J by 4 bases, with 20 bases between. Germline-derived CDR1 and CDR2 are SGHRS and YFSETQ. The CDR3 totals 16 residues. CDR3 sequence: CASSSTTGGARYEQYF. CDR3 nucleotide sequence: TGCGCCAGCAGCTCGACCACCGGAGGAGCTAGGTACGAGCAGTACTTC.

The V and J genes are TRBV28 and TRBJ2-1; 12 nucleotides match TRBD1. Germline V CDR1 and CDR2: MDHEN, SYDVKM. The CDR3 has 15 residues. The junction had 8 bases not matched to a gene; V was cut back by 6 bases and J by 8 bases. The DNA of the CDR3 is TGTGCCAGCAGAAAACCGGGACAGGGGGCCGATGAGCAGTTCTTC. This codes for CASRKPGQGADEQFF.

The rearrangement uses TRBV12-3 or TRBV12-4 and TRBJ2-1; 7 nucleotides match TRBD1. Losses at the gene ends were 2 bases for V and 10 bases for J; bases not matched to a gene: 8. The CDR3 is 14 residues long. The CDR3 nucleotides read TGTGCCAGCAGTTTAATAGACAGGGCTGGAGAGCAGTTCTTC. Translating gives CASSLIDRAGEQFF.